Shown below are 11 T cell receptor beta chains from a single sample sequenced in a study of T cell changes during pregnancy in multiple sclerosis. Libraries were prepared by immunoSEQ multiplex PCR; TCRdb keeps only in-frame clonotypes and omits some of them. The sample lists some 60,000 clones, roughly 90% occurring once. This material consisted of peripheral blood, taken in the second trimester of pregnancy. Receptors were obtained from a female donor in good health, enrolled as a control in a pregnancy study.

This clone was recorded once. The chain employs TRBV6-1 and TRBJ2-5; 10 bases are a match to TRBD2. Germline CDR1 reads MNHNS; CDR2 reads SASEGT. This CDR3 spans 17 amino acids. J lost 4 bases, V lost 4 bases, and 12 bases had no gene match. The CDR3 nucleotides are TGTGCCAGCAGTGTCCCCAGCGGGGGGGCTCGGGGAGAGACCCAGTACTTC. It specifies CASSVPSGGARGETQYF.

The sample holds one count of this clone. The genes are TRBV7-2 and TRBJ1-1; D is uncertain. CDR1 and CDR2 (germline): SGHTA, FQGNSA. This CDR3 is 13 amino acids long. V was trimmed by 3 bases and J by 4 bases, leaving 9 bases between them. Here the CDR3 reads CASSFMPGTEAFF. CDR3 DNA sequence: TGTGCCAGCAGCTTTATGCCGGGCACTGAAGCTTTCTTT.

In nucleotides, the CDR3 is TGCGCCAGCAGCTTGAAGACAGGGGAAATAAGCACAGATACGCAGTATTTT. Translating it yields CASSLKTGEISTDTQYF. This rearrangement joins TRBV5-1 to TRBJ2-3; TRBD1 matches at 8 bases. The CDR3 has 17 amino acids. CDR1 SGHRS and CDR2 YFSETQ come from the germline V gene. V was clipped by 1 base and J by 0 bases; unmatched bases: 7.

The rearrangement links TRBV5-4 to TRBJ2-6; D is ambiguous. The CDR3 is made up of 17 amino acids. The V end was cut by 2 bases, the J end by 0 bases, with 12 bases between. Germline CDR1 and CDR2: SGHNT and YYREEE (reference sequence). As DNA, the CDR3 is TGTGCCAGCAGCTTCCGGGTTGCTGCCTCTGGGGCCAACGTCCTGACTTTC. It encodes CASSFRVAASGANVLTF. The variable domain in full, with the rest retrieved from reference TRBV5-4 and TRBJ2-6, is ETGVTQSPTHLIKTRGQQVTLRCSSQSGHNTVSWYQQALGQGPQFIFQYYREEENGRGNFPPRFSGLQFPNYSSELNVNALELDDSALYLCASSFRVAASGANVLTFGAGSRLTVL.

This chain uses TRBV30 with TRBJ2-1, with D maybe TRBD1 (5 bases). There are 12 residues in the CDR3. CDR1 GTSNPN and CDR2 SVGIG come from the germline V gene (reference sequence). Between the trimmed V and J ends, which lost 2 bases and 7 bases, there was a span of 9 bases. The CDR3 is CAWSKQGNEQFF. CDR3 DNA sequence: TGTGCCTGGAGTAAGCAGGGAAATGAGCAGTTCTTC. The full variable domain, with the rest looked up from reference TRBV30 and TRBJ2-1, is SQTIHQWPATLVQPVGSPLSLECTVEGTSNPNLYWYRQAAGRGLQLLFYSVGIGQISSEVPQNLSASRPQDRQFILSSKKLLLSDSGFYLCAWSKQGNEQFFGPGTRLTVL.

This rearrangement joins TRBV18 to TRBJ2-7; TRBD2 agrees at 7 bases. The CDR3 length is 12 residues. Germline lookup yields CDR1 KGHSH and CDR2 LQKENI. V shed 3 bases, J shed 7 bases, and the junction held 3 bases outside the gene matches. CDR3 loop: CASSPPGGEQYF. The CDR3, as DNA: TGTGCCAGCTCACCGCCGGGGGGAGAGCAGTACTTC.

The chain combines TRBV5-4 with TRBJ2-7; a possible D gene is TRBD2 (6 bases). CDR1 and CDR2 from the germline V gene are SGHNT and YYREEE (reference sequence). The V and J ends lost 4 bases and 6 bases respectively, with 14 bases between them. This CDR3 has 13 amino acids. The CDR3 region is CASSVLLAGEQYF. CDR3 coding DNA: TGTGCCAGCAGCGTCTTACTAGCTGGCGAGCAGTACTTC.

This sequence joins TRBV15 and TRBJ2-1; possibly TRBD2 for D (8 bases). The germline V gene has CDR1 LNHNV and CDR2 YYDKDF (reference sequence). The V end lost 3 bases, the J end lost 4 bases, and 13 bases lay between the germline ends. This CDR3 spans 15 amino acids. The CDR3 loop reads CATSRTGTRYNEQFF. CDR3 sequence (DNA): TGTGCCACCAGCAGGACAGGGACTAGATACAATGAGCAGTTCTTC.

This chain joins TRBV7-8 and TRBJ2-2; TRBD2 matches 12 bases. V shed 3 bases and J 1 base; nucleotides not matched to a gene: 9. Germline CDR1 and CDR2: SGHVS and FQNEAQ. This CDR3 is 19 amino acids long. CDR3: CASSFLAGGPSWNTGELFF. The CDR3 DNA reads TGTGCCAGCAGCTTCCTAGCGGGAGGGCCATCATGGAACACCGGGGAGCTGTTTTTT.

This chain joins TRBV28 and TRBJ2-1, with a weak D call TRBD2 (5 bases). This CDR3 is 16 amino acids long. V was clipped by 5 bases and J by 0 bases, with 14 bases between them. Germline lookup yields CDR1 MDHEN and CDR2 SYDVKM. The CDR3 protein is CASSPMTGSSYNEQFF. The CDR3 DNA reads as TGTGCCAGCAGTCCAATGACGGGGAGCTCCTACAATGAGCAGTTCTTC.

The rearrangement joins TRBV4-1 to TRBJ2-4; D is possibly TRBD2 (6 bases). CDR3 length equals 14 residues. The V and J ends lost 3 bases and 8 bases respectively, with 14 bases between them. Germline values: CDR1 MGHRA, CDR2 YSYEKL. CDR3 DNA: TGCGCCAGCAGCCACGAGGGTTGGGGGGACATTCAGTACTTC. Translated, it gives CASSHEGWGDIQYF.